The clone carrying this TCR beta chain was detected a few times. Profiled with immunoSEQ multiplex PCR; TCRdb holds only in-frame clones, not every one. In the table there are some 180,000 clones, around nine tenths of which are singletons. This entry is derived from a study of T cell responses to AZD1222 COVID-19 vaccine. Trimming shortened V by 6 bases and J by 0 bases, and 21 bases separated the two germline ends. The CDR3 has 17 amino acids. Germline V gene sequence: CDR1 SGHAT, CDR2 FQNNGV. The chain carries TRBV11-2 and TRBJ2-7, with D possibly TRBD1 on 7 matching bases. The sequence was obtained from an adult who received the AZD1222 COVID-19 vaccine. This material consisted of peripheral blood, taken 28 days after the second AZD1222 dose. CDR3 region: CASSPINRGLNSYEQYF. The CDR3 DNA reads TGTGCCAGCAGTCCAATAAACAGGGGACTGAACTCCTACGAGCAGTACTTC.